Listed here are 15 T cell receptor beta chains from one sample, sequenced in a study of early T cells in non-severe SARS-CoV-2 infection. One entry per CDR3 protein, called by TCRdb with MiXCR from the 5' RACE reads. Of some 80,000 distinct CDR3 sequences in the sample, roughly an eighth were seen once. What was sequenced was whole blood. The receptors were sampled from an adult who was a healthcare worker with PCR-confirmed SARS-CoV-2 infection or an uninfected control (not recorded which).

J is TRBJ1-2 and V is TRBV12-3 or TRBV12-4; D possibly corresponds to TRBD1 (5 bases). CDR3 length equals 14 residues. The V end lost 6 bases, the J end lost 0 bases, and 11 bases lay between the germline ends. In DNA, the CDR3 is TGTGCCAGCAGCCGGACATATTCTAACTATGGCTACACCTTC. It codes for CASSRTYSNYGYTF.

This clonotype was observed many times. The rearrangement joins TRBV2 to TRBJ1-4, with TRBD1 matching over 11 bases. This CDR3 region has 14 residues. Germline-derived CDR1 and CDR2 are SNHLY and FYNNEI. Germline trimming cut 5 bases from V and 7 bases from J; bases unmatched to any gene: 3. DNA for the CDR3: TGTGCCAGCAGTCCGGACAGGGGGCTTGAAAAACTGTTTTTT. As protein: CASSPDRGLEKLFF.

This clonotype has a count of ten or more. This sequence joins TRBV20-1 and TRBJ2-7; D is perhaps TRBD2 (5 bases). The CDR3 has 13 amino acids. V lost 1 base and J 1 base, leaving 8 bases between the germline ends. CDR1 is DFQATT and CDR2 is SNEGSKA in the germline V gene (reference sequence). The CDR3 protein is CSARGEGSYEQYF. The DNA of the CDR3 is TGCAGTGCTAGAGGAGAGGGATCCTACGAGCAGTACTTC.

This clonotype appeared many times. CDR3 sequence (DNA): TGCAGCGTTGAAAAAACGGGACTTACCCCCAATGAGCAGTTCTTC. This sequence encodes CSVEKTGLTPNEQFF. The chain links TRBV29-1 to TRBJ2-1, with TRBD2 as a possible D gene (6 bases). The V end was cut by 2 bases, the J end by 6 bases, with 17 bases between. CDR1 and CDR2 from the germline V gene are SQVTM and ANQGSEA. The CDR3 is 15 amino acids.

The chain joins TRBV6-2 or TRBV6-3 to TRBJ1-1, with unresolved D. CDR1 and CDR2 (germline): MNHEY, SVGEGT. Trimming cost V 6 bases and J 0 bases, with 11 bases left between them. The CDR3 is made up of 14 amino acids. The CDR3 reads CASSKKQLNTEAFF. Written as DNA, the CDR3 is TGTGCCAGCAGCAAAAAACAGTTGAACACTGAAGCTTTCTTT.

This clonotype occurred many times. This sequence joins TRBV5-1 and TRBJ1-1; 8 bases are shared with TRBD1. The CDR3 contains 15 residues. Germline CDR1 and CDR2: SGHRS and YFSETQ. Trimming at V came to 4 bases and at J to 3 bases, leaving 8 bases not matched to a gene. CDR3 DNA sequence: TGCGCCAGCAGCCAACTCCAGGGGGCCCACACTGAAGCTTTCTTT. It is translated as CASSQLQGAHTEAFF.

This chain links TRBV5-5 with TRBJ2-7, with unresolved D. The CDR3 is 14 residues long. The V end was cut by 0 bases, the J end by 2 bases, with 9 bases between. Germline CDR1 and CDR2: SGHKS and YYEKEE (reference sequence). The CDR3 reads CASSLVVAAYEQYF. CDR3 nucleotides: TGTGCCAGCAGCTTGGTGGTGGCGGCCTACGAGCAGTACTTC.

The chain has TRBV7-2 and TRBJ2-2, with 11 positions matching TRBD1. Germline V CDR1 and CDR2: SGHTA, FQGNSA. The CDR3 spans 18 residues. With V trimmed by 1 base and J by 5 bases, 9 bases remained unmatched. CDR3 residues: CASSLVAGTGGYTGELFF. As DNA, the CDR3 is TGTGCCAGCAGCTTAGTGGCCGGGACAGGGGGATATACCGGGGAGCTGTTTTTT.

Many counts were recorded for this clonotype. This chain connects TRBV7-8 to TRBJ2-2, with 11 bases lining up with TRBD2. This CDR3 has 18 amino acids. Looked up from germline, CDR1 is SGHVS and CDR2 is FQNEAQ. V gave up 2 bases and J gave up 4 bases; unmatched junction bases: 9. In DNA, the CDR3 is TGTGCCAGCAGCTTACGGGCTAGCGGGGGGCTCGTCACCGGGGAGCTGTTTTTT. Amino acids: CASSLRASGGLVTGELFF.

The sample holds a few counts of this clonotype. V usage is TRBV2 and J usage is TRBJ2-3; the match to TRBD1 covers 8 bases. The CDR3 runs 11 residues. Germline loops: CDR1 SNHLY, CDR2 FYNNEI. Germline trimming cut 5 bases from V and 10 bases from J; bases unmatched to any gene: 2. The CDR3 protein is CASSPDRAQYF. The CDR3, as DNA: TGTGCCAGCAGTCCGGACAGGGCGCAGTATTTT.

This clonotype was detected many times. The chain recombines TRBV2 with TRBJ2-7; D is tentatively TRBD1 or TRBD2 (5 bases each). V lost 6 bases and J lost 5, with 17 bases in between. Germline-derived CDR1 and CDR2 are SNHLY and FYNNEI. The length of the CDR3 is 14 residues. The DNA for the CDR3 is TGTGCCAGCAGAGAACCGGGACGGTCTGACGAGCAGTACTTC. Translating it yields CASREPGRSDEQYF. Looking up the rest from reference TRBV2 and TRBJ2-7 gives the full variable domain: EPEVTQTPSHQVTQMGQEVILRCVPISNHLYFYWYRQILGQKVEFLVSFYNNEISEKSEIFDDQFSVERPDGSNFTLKIRSTKLEDSAMYFCASREPGRSDEQYFGPGTRLTVT.

This chain links TRBV12-5 with TRBJ1-4; D possibly corresponds to TRBD1 (6 bases). Germline CDR1 and CDR2: LGHNT and FRNRAP. The V gene lost 0 bases and the J gene lost 8 bases, with 22 bases spanning the gap. This CDR3 is 18 amino acids long. CDR3 protein: CASGLVPGTSSPGEKLFF. DNA of the CDR3: TGTGCTAGTGGTTTGGTACCCGGGACATCCTCCCCCGGGGAAAAACTGTTTTTT. Drawing the rest from reference TRBV12-5 and TRBJ1-4, the complete variable domain is DARVTQTPRHKVTEMGQEVTMRCQPILGHNTVFWYRQTMMQGLELLAYFRNRAPLDDSGMPKDRFSAEMPDATLATLKIQPSEPRDSAVYFCASGLVPGTSSPGEKLFFGSGTQLSVL.

This clonotype has more than one count but fewer than ten. V gene TRBV3-1 combines with J gene TRBJ2-1; D possibly corresponds to TRBD1 (6 bases). The CDR3 spans 14 residues. Germline CDR1 is LGHDT and CDR2 is YNNKEL (reference sequence). The V and J ends lost 4 bases and 5 bases respectively, with 12 bases between them. The CDR3 here is CASSRDNFNNEQFF. The CDR3 bases are TGTGCCAGCAGCCGGGACAATTTCAACAATGAGCAGTTCTTC.

A few counts support this clonotype. V gene TRBV29-1 combines with J gene TRBJ2-7, with TRBD2 matching 9 bases. Germline CDR1 is SQVTM and CDR2 is ANQGSEA. The CDR3 contains 14 residues. The V gene end was trimmed by 6 bases and the J gene end by 6 bases; junction bases not matched to a gene: 12. As DNA, the CDR3 is TGCAGCGTCGCTGGACTAGCGCCCTCCGGCGAGCAGTACTTC. Its protein is CSVAGLAPSGEQYF.

As concerns this clonotype: Lacking the conserved final phenylalanine or tryptophan, this CDR3 likely reflects a read error. The chain uses TRBV2 and TRBJ1-3; tentatively, D is TRBD1 (5 bases). Germline V lookup: CDR1 SNHLY, CDR2 FYNNEI. Trimming took 5 bases from V and 4 from J, leaving 12 bases between them. The CDR3 loop spans 14 amino acids. DNA for the CDR3: TGTGCCAGCAGTCTAGGGGAATCCGGAAACACCATATATTTG. Residues: CASSLGESGNTIYL.